This TCR beta chain originates from a study of control samples from healthy donors and cancer patients. The J segment lost 8 bases and the V segment lost 4 bases, leaving 9 bases of the junction unmatched. The CDR3 contains 15 residues. The germline CDR1 and CDR2 sequences are SGHDT and YYEEEE. Data came from immunoSEQ multiplex PCR; TCRdb stores just in-frame clones and leaves some out. The top ten hold approximately 3.2% of the sample, which has about 120,000 clones, around 88% seen once. The clonotype originates from a man aged 35 to 55 in good health. The sample was blood. V is TRBV5-6 and J is TRBJ2-1, with 10 bases fitting TRBD2. The CDR3: CASSRGASGGDEQFF. The DNA for the CDR3 is TGTGCCAGCAGCCGGGGGGCTAGCGGGGGTGATGAGCAGTTCTTC.